The entry below gives a single T cell receptor (beta chain) sequence along with its context. This sample is drawn from a study of siplizumab effects on memory and regulatory T cells. From germline, CDR1 is SQVTM and CDR2 ANQGSEA. The V and J ends lost 4 bases and 7 bases, in that order; junction bases with no gene match: 4. The CDR3 covers 14 residues. Assay: immunoSEQ multiplex PCR; the TCRdb copy retains only in-frame clones and omits some. The sample has around 95,000 clones, around 93% seen once. This chain uses TRBV29-1 with TRBJ2-1; 13 nucleotides agree with TRBD2. This sequence originates from a human donor in good health. The sequenced sample was non-Treg CD4+ T cells sorted from blood. As DNA, the CDR3 is TGCAGCGTTGGGACTAGCGGGAGTGGAAATGAGCAGTTCTTC. It translates to CSVGTSGSGNEQFF.